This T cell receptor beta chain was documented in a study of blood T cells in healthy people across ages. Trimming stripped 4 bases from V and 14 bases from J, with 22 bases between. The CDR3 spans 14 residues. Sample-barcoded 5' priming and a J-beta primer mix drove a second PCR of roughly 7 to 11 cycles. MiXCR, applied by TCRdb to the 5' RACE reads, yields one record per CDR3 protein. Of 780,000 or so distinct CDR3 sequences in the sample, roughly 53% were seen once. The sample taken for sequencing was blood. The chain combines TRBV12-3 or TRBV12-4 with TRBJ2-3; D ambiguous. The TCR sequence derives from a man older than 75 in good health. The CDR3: CASSWLEGLRYAYF. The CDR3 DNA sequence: TGTGCCAGCAGTTGGCTAGAAGGGTTGAGATACGCGTATTTT.